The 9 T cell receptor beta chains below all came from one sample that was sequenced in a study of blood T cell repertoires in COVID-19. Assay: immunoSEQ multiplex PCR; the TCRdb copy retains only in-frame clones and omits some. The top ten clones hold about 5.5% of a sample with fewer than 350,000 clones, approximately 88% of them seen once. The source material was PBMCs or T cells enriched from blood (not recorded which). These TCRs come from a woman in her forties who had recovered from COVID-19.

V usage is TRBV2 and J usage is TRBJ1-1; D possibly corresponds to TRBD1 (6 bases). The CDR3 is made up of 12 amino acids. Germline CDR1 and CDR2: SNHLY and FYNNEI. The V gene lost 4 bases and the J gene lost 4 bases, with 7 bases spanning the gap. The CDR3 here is CASSGRGTEAFF. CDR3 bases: TGTGCCAGCAGTGGCAGGGGCACTGAAGCTTTCTTT.

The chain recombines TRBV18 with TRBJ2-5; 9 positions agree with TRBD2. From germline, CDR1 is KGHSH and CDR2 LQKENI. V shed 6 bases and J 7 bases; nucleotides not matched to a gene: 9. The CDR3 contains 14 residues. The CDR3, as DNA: TGTGCCAGCTCTTCCTTAGCGGGAGATGGGACCCAGTACTTC. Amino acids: CASSSLAGDGTQYF.

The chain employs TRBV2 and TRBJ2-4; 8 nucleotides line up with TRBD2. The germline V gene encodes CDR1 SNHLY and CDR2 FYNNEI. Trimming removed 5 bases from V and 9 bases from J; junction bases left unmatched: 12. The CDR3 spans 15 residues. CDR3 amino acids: CASSPYVGRAGIQYF. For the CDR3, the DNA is TGTGCCAGCAGTCCTTACGTCGGGAGGGCGGGCATTCAGTACTTC.

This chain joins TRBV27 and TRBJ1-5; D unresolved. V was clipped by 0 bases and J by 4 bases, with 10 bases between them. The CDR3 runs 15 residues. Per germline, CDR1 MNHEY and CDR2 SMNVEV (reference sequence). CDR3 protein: CASSLSGQINQPQHF. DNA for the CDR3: TGTGCCAGCAGTTTATCTGGCCAGATAAATCAGCCCCAGCATTTT.

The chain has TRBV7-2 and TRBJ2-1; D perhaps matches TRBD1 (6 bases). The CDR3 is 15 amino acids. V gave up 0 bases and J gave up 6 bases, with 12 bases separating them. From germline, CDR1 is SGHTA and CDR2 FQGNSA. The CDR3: CASSLARGSTNEQFF. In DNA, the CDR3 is TGTGCCAGCAGCTTAGCTAGGGGGAGTACCAATGAGCAGTTCTTC. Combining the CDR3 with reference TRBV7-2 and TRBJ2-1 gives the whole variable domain GAGVSQSPSNKVTEKGKDVELRCDPISGHTALYWYRQSLGQGLEFLIYFQGNSAPDKSGLPSDRFSAERTGGSVSTLTIQRTQQEDSAVYLCASSLARGSTNEQFFGPGTRLTVL.

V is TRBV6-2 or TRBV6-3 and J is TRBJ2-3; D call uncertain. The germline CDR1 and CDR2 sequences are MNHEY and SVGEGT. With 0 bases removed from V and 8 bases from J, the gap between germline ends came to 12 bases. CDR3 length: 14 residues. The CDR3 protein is CASSYSLEPGTQYF. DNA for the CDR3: TGTGCCAGCAGTTACTCCCTTGAGCCGGGTACGCAGTATTTT.

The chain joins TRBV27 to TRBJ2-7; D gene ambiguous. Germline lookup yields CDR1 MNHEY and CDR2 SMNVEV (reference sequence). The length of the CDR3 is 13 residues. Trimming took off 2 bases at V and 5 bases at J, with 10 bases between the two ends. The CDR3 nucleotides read TGTGCCAGCAGTTTAGTCTTGTCCCACGAGCAGTACTTC. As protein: CASSLVLSHEQYF.

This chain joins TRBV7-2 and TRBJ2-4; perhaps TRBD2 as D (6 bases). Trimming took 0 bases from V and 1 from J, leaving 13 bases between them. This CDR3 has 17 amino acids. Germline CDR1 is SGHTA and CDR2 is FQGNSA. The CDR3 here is CASSLAALGGAKNIQYF. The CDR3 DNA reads TGTGCCAGCAGCTTAGCGGCGCTGGGGGGTGCCAAAAACATTCAGTACTTC.

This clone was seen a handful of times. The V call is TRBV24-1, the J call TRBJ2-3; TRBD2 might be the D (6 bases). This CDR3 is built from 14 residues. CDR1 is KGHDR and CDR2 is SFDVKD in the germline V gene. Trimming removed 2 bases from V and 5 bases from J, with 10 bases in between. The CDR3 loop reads CATSDSAGLDTQYF. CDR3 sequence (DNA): TGTGCCACCAGTGATTCGGCGGGATTAGATACGCAGTATTTT.